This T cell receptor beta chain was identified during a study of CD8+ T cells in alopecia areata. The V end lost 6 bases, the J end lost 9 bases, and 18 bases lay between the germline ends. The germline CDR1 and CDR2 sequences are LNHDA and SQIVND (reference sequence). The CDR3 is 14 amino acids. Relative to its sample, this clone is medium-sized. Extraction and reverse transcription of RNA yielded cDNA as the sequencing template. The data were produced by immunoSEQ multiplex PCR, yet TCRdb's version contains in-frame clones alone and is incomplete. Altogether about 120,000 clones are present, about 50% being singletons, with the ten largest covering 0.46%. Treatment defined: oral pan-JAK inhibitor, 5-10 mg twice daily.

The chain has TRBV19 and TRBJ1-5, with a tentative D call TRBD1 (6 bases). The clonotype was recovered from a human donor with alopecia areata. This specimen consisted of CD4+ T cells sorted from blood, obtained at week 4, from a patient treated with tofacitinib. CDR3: CASSETGNHPPQHF. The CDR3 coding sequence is TGTGCCAGTAGCGAAACAGGGAACCACCCGCCCCAGCATTTT.